A selection of T cell receptor beta chains follows, all from one sample in a study of beta chain features in type 1 diabetes. Using immunoSEQ multiplex PCR, the repertoire was profiled, and TCRdb retains in-frame clones only, with some absent. The sample yields over 700,000 clones, about 17% seen once. The sequenced sample consisted of naive CD4+ T cells from blood. Receptors were obtained from a woman under 30 in good health. CDR3s include the opening cysteine and the closing phenylalanine or tryptophan. D genes are given only for firm matches. Part of the rows lack a size; the others show once, few, many or a class for expanded clones.

CDR3 protein: CASSLASVTDTQYF
CDR3 DNA: TGTGCCAGCAGCTTAGCATCCGTTACAGATACGCAGTATTTT
D gene: NA
V gene: TRBV7-6
J gene: TRBJ2-3
clone size: NA

CDR3 protein: CASSFETGSIGAYNEQFF
CDR3 DNA: TGTGCCAGCAGCTTTGAGACAGGGAGTATCGGCGCCTACAATGAGCAGTTCTTC
D gene: TRBD1
V gene: TRBV5-6
J gene: TRBJ2-1
clone size: few

CDR3 protein: CASSTSWDPYEQYF
CDR3 DNA: TGTGCCAGTAGTACCTCATGGGACCCATACGAGCAGTACTTC
D gene: NA
V gene: TRBV19
J gene: TRBJ2-7
clone size: NA

CDR3 protein: CASSLGGAGVRDTQYF
CDR3 DNA: TGTGCCAGCAGCTTAGGCGGAGCGGGAGTAAGGGATACGCAGTATTTT
D gene: TRBD2
V gene: TRBV11-1
J gene: TRBJ2-3
clone size: NA

CDR3 protein: CASSLGGLVNEQFF
CDR3 DNA: TGCGCCAGCAGCTTGGGAGGGTTGGTAAATGAGCAGTTCTTC
D gene: NA
V gene: TRBV5-1
J gene: TRBJ2-1
clone size: few

CDR3 protein: CASSPQGQGPLYGYTF
CDR3 DNA: TGTGCCAGCTCACCCCAAGGCCAGGGCCCGCTCTATGGCTACACCTTC
D gene: NA
V gene: TRBV18
J gene: TRBJ1-2
clone size: NA

CDR3 protein: CASSVVRGNTEAFF
CDR3 DNA: TGTGCCAGCAGCGTAGTCAGGGGAAACACTGAAGCTTTCTTT
D gene: NA
V gene: TRBV9
J gene: TRBJ1-1
clone size: NA

CDR3 protein: CASRLDRGYEQFF
CDR3 DNA: TGTGCCAGTAGGCTCGACAGGGGGTATGAGCAGTTCTTC
D gene: TRBD1
V gene: TRBV19
J gene: TRBJ2-1
clone size: few

CDR3 protein: CASSLSRRAGELFF
CDR3 DNA: TGCGCCAGCAGCTTGAGTCGCAGGGCCGGGGAGCTGTTTTTT
D gene: NA
V gene: TRBV5-1
J gene: TRBJ2-2
clone size: NA

CDR3 protein: CASSLASGSSDTQYF
CDR3 DNA: TGCGCCAGCAGCTTGGCTAGCGGGAGTTCAGATACGCAGTATTTT
D gene: TRBD2
V gene: TRBV5-1
J gene: TRBJ2-3
clone size: NA

CDR3 protein: CASSQVTEMNYGYTF
CDR3 DNA: TGTGCCAGCAGCCAAGTTACAGAGATGAACTATGGCTACACCTTC
D gene: NA
V gene: TRBV5-4
J gene: TRBJ1-2
clone size: NA

CDR3 protein: CASSLDPAGDEQFF
CDR3 DNA: TGTGCCAGCAGCTTGGACCCCGCGGGGGATGAGCAGTTCTTC
D gene: TRBD2
V gene: TRBV5-4
J gene: TRBJ2-1
clone size: few

CDR3 protein: CAISESTDRAGYTF
CDR3 DNA: TGTGCCATCAGTGAGTCGACAGACCGAGCTGGCTACACCTTC
D gene: NA
V gene: TRBV10-3
J gene: TRBJ1-2
clone size: few

CDR3 protein: CASSPSWDRATYEQYF
CDR3 DNA: TGTGCCAGCTCCCCGTCTTGGGACAGGGCAACCTACGAGCAGTACTTC
D gene: TRBD1
V gene: TRBV18
J gene: TRBJ2-7
clone size: few

CDR3 protein: CASSSPDKLEAFF
CDR3 DNA: TGTGCCAGCAGCTCACCCGACAAGCTTGAAGCTTTCTTT
D gene: NA
V gene: TRBV5-6
J gene: TRBJ1-1
clone size: few

CDR3 protein: CASTSLGGPAVTGELFF
CDR3 DNA: TGTGCCAGCACCTCTCTAGGGGGCCCAGCGGTCACCGGGGAGCTGTTTTTT
D gene: TRBD1
V gene: TRBV11-2
J gene: TRBJ2-2
clone size: NA

CDR3 protein: CAISGTSGGSYNEQFF
CDR3 DNA: TGTGCCATCAGTGGGACTAGCGGGGGCTCCTACAATGAGCAGTTCTTC
D gene: TRBD2
V gene: TRBV6-1
J gene: TRBJ2-1
clone size: NA

CDR3 protein: CASSSEVMNTEAFF
CDR3 DNA: TGCGCCAGCAGCTCGGAAGTGATGAACACTGAAGCTTTCTTT
D gene: NA
V gene: TRBV5-1
J gene: TRBJ1-1
clone size: few

CDR3 protein: CASSLRGVNEQFF
CDR3 DNA: TGCGCCAGCTCTCTACGTGGGGTCAATGAGCAGTTCTTC
D gene: NA
V gene: TRBV5-1
J gene: TRBJ2-1
clone size: NA

CDR3 protein: CASSGQPVDAEQFF
CDR3 DNA: TGTGCCAGCAGTGGCCAGCCGGTGGACGCTGAGCAGTTCTTC
D gene: NA
V gene: TRBV6-1
J gene: TRBJ2-1
clone size: NA

CDR3 protein: CAIKPEGWNGYTF
CDR3 DNA: TGTGCCATCAAACCGGAAGGGTGGAATGGCTACACCTTC
D gene: NA
V gene: TRBV10-3
J gene: TRBJ1-2
clone size: few

CDR3 protein: CASSTRAGSYGYTF
CDR3 DNA: TGTGCCAGCAGCACCCGTGCAGGGAGCTATGGCTACACCTTC
D gene: NA
V gene: TRBV7-9
J gene: TRBJ1-2
clone size: once

CDR3 protein: CASTRRGGSGGELFF
CDR3 DNA: TGTGCCAGCACCCGGCGCGGGGGGTCCGGCGGGGAGCTGTTTTTT
D gene: TRBD2
V gene: TRBV9
J gene: TRBJ2-2
clone size: NA

CDR3 protein: CASSFIPNRETQYF
CDR3 DNA: TGTGCCAGCAGCTTCATACCTAATAGAGAGACCCAGTACTTC
D gene: NA
V gene: TRBV7-9
J gene: TRBJ2-5
clone size: NA

CDR3 protein: CASSLVSNTGELFF
CDR3 DNA: TGTGCCAGCAGCTTGGTCTCGAACACCGGGGAGCTGTTTTTT
D gene: NA
V gene: TRBV7-2
J gene: TRBJ2-2
clone size: few

CDR3 protein: CASSRPPLAGGNNEQFF
CDR3 DNA: TGTGCCAGCAGCCGCCCACCTCTGGCGGGAGGGAACAATGAGCAGTTCTTC
D gene: TRBD2
V gene: TRBV28
J gene: TRBJ2-1
clone size: NA

CDR3 protein: CASSKIAEGTDTQYF
CDR3 DNA: TGTGCCAGCAGTAAGATAGCGGAAGGTACAGATACGCAGTATTTT
D gene: NA
V gene: TRBV6-5
J gene: TRBJ2-3
clone size: NA

CDR3 protein: CASSGGSSSYNEQFF
CDR3 DNA: TGTGCCAGCAGCGGCGGCTCGAGCTCCTACAATGAGCAGTTCTTC
D gene: NA
V gene: TRBV9
J gene: TRBJ2-1
clone size: NA

CDR3 protein: CASTRAGGRNEQFF
CDR3 DNA: TGTGCCAGCACCCGGGCGGGAGGCCGGAATGAGCAGTTCTTC
D gene: TRBD2
V gene: TRBV7-2
J gene: TRBJ2-1
clone size: few

CDR3 protein: CASFTPGQPNADTQYF
CDR3 DNA: TGTGCCAGCTTTACCCCGGGACAGCCCAATGCAGATACGCAGTATTTT
D gene: TRBD1
V gene: TRBV28
J gene: TRBJ2-3
clone size: NA

CDR3 protein: CASSLLWAEGQFF
CDR3 DNA: TGTGCCAGCAGTTTGCTGTGGGCTGAAGGGCAGTTCTTC
D gene: NA
V gene: TRBV28
J gene: TRBJ2-1
clone size: NA

CDR3 protein: CASSSGRLYNEQFF
CDR3 DNA: TGTGCCAGCAGCTCCGGGAGACTGTACAATGAGCAGTTCTTC
D gene: NA
V gene: TRBV13
J gene: TRBJ2-1
clone size: NA

CDR3 protein: CASSFTLARGNEQFF
CDR3 DNA: TGTGCCAGCAGTTTCACCCTAGCGCGGGGCAATGAGCAGTTCTTC
D gene: NA
V gene: TRBV27
J gene: TRBJ2-1
clone size: NA

CDR3 protein: CASSPRTSGSADTQYF
CDR3 DNA: TGTGCCAGCTCACCACGGACTAGCGGGAGCGCAGATACGCAGTATTTT
D gene: TRBD2
V gene: TRBV18
J gene: TRBJ2-3
clone size: few

CDR3 protein: CASSLAGTLNHLAKNIQYF
CDR3 DNA: TGTGCCAGCAGCTTAGCCGGGACCTTAAACCATCTAGCCAAAAACATTCAGTACTTC
D gene: NA
V gene: TRBV7-2
J gene: TRBJ2-4
clone size: few

CDR3 protein: CAIMASGKETQYF
CDR3 DNA: TGTGCCATCATGGCTAGCGGGAAAGAGACCCAGTACTTC
D gene: TRBD2
V gene: TRBV10-3
J gene: TRBJ2-5
clone size: NA

CDR3 protein: CASSGDGVSYGYTF
CDR3 DNA: TGTGCCAGCTCTGGCGACGGAGTTAGCTATGGCTACACCTTC
D gene: NA
V gene: TRBV18
J gene: TRBJ1-2
clone size: NA

CDR3 protein: CASSYPGLAAVNEQFF
CDR3 DNA: TGCGCCAGCAGCTATCCGGGACTAGCGGCCGTTAATGAGCAGTTCTTC
D gene: TRBD2
V gene: TRBV5-1
J gene: TRBJ2-1
clone size: NA

CDR3 protein: CASSPGTSGRYTGELFF
CDR3 DNA: TGTGCCAGCAGCCCCGGGACTAGCGGGAGGTACACCGGGGAGCTGTTTTTT
D gene: TRBD2
V gene: TRBV7-2
J gene: TRBJ2-2
clone size: NA

CDR3 protein: CASSRGLAGAPQETQYF
CDR3 DNA: TGTGCCAGCAGCCGGGGACTAGCGGGAGCCCCCCAAGAGACCCAGTACTTC
D gene: TRBD2
V gene: TRBV11-2
J gene: TRBJ2-5
clone size: NA

CDR3 protein: CASSVGQGVGQPQHF
CDR3 DNA: TGTGCCAGCAGCGTAGGCCAGGGAGTCGGGCAGCCCCAGCATTTT
D gene: NA
V gene: TRBV9
J gene: TRBJ1-5
clone size: few

CDR3 protein: CASSSAAQDQETQYF
CDR3 DNA: TGTGCCAGCAGTTCGGCGGCTCAGGATCAAGAGACCCAGTACTTC
D gene: NA
V gene: TRBV27
J gene: TRBJ2-5
clone size: NA

CDR3 protein: CASSLAHQPQHF
CDR3 DNA: TGTGCCAGCAGTTTAGCCCATCAGCCCCAGCATTTT
D gene: NA
V gene: TRBV28
J gene: TRBJ1-5
clone size: NA

CDR3 protein: CASSVGTTPSGTDTQYF
CDR3 DNA: TGCGCCAGCAGCGTCGGGACTACCCCATCCGGCACAGATACGCAGTATTTT
D gene: TRBD2
V gene: TRBV5-1
J gene: TRBJ2-3
clone size: NA

CDR3 protein: CASSLAGGTDTQYF
CDR3 DNA: TGTGCCAGCAGCTTGGCGGGGGGCACAGATACGCAGTATTTT
D gene: TRBD2
V gene: TRBV7-3
J gene: TRBJ2-3
clone size: NA

CDR3 protein: CASSAQDSKYTEAFF
CDR3 DNA: TGTGCCAGCAGCGCCCAGGACAGTAAATACACTGAAGCTTTCTTT
D gene: NA
V gene: TRBV9
J gene: TRBJ1-1
clone size: NA

CDR3 protein: CASSLGNEKLFF
CDR3 DNA: TGTGCCAGCAGTTTAGGAAATGAAAAACTGTTTTTT
D gene: NA
V gene: TRBV28
J gene: TRBJ1-4
clone size: NA

CDR3 protein: CASSKPGEETQYF
CDR3 DNA: TGCGCCAGCAGTAAACCTGGGGAAGAGACCCAGTACTTC
D gene: NA
V gene: TRBV5-1
J gene: TRBJ2-5
clone size: few

CDR3 protein: CASIGGGNTEAFF
CDR3 DNA: TGTGCCAGCATCGGGGGAGGTAACACTGAAGCTTTCTTT
D gene: NA
V gene: TRBV28
J gene: TRBJ1-1
clone size: NA